These 27 T cell receptor beta chains were sequenced from one sample in a study of blood T cell repertoires in COVID-19. Libraries were prepared by immunoSEQ multiplex PCR; TCRdb keeps only in-frame clonotypes and omits some of them. Here the sample spans about 280,000 clones, about nine tenths being singletons. Source material: peripheral blood. Receptor source: a young woman with COVID-19, enrolled during active disease.

The chain combines TRBV18 with TRBJ2-1; 8 bases match TRBD1. This CDR3 region has 12 residues. The V gene's germline CDR1 is KGHSH and CDR2 LQKENI. Trimming took 5 bases from V and 6 from J; bases not matched to a gene: 0. This CDR3 is CASSGQGNEQFF. CDR3 coding DNA: TGTGCCAGCTCAGGACAGGGCAATGAGCAGTTCTTC. Based on the CDR3 plus reference TRBV18 and TRBJ2-1, the full variable domain is NAGVMQNPRHLVRRRGQEARLRCSPMKGHSHVYWYRQLPEEGLKFMVYLQKENIIDESGMPKERFSAEFPKEGPSILRIQQVVRGDSAAYFCASSGQGNEQFFGPGTRLTVL.

This clone was detected once. V is TRBV10-3 and J is TRBJ2-3; 9 positions match TRBD1. The CDR3 consists of 14 residues. Germline loops: CDR1 ENHRY, CDR2 SYGVKD. Unmatched junction bases numbered 1, after V lost 2 bases and J lost 4 bases. The CDR3 DNA reads TGTGCCATCAGTGAGACAGGGGGCCCAGATACGCAGTATTTT. It encodes CAISETGGPDTQYF.

This chain uses TRBV7-2 with TRBJ2-7; 8 nucleotides match TRBD2. The CDR3 spans 15 residues. CDR1 SGHTA and CDR2 FQGNSA come from the germline V gene. V was pared by 0 bases and J by 3 bases, with 4 bases of the junction left unmatched. CDR3 region: CASSLAGTRGYEQYF. CDR3 DNA sequence: TGTGCCAGCAGCTTAGCCGGGACTAGAGGCTACGAGCAGTACTTC.

The chain recombines TRBV5-4 with TRBJ2-7; TRBD1 aligns across 7 bases. This CDR3 is built from 13 residues. Losses at the gene ends were 4 bases for V and 3 bases for J; bases not matched to a gene: 4. The germline CDR1 and CDR2 sequences are SGHNT and YYREEE (reference sequence). CDR3 DNA sequence: TGTGCCAGCAGCCTGGGACAGTACTACGAGCAGTACTTC. Protein product: CASSLGQYYEQYF.

This clone appeared a few times. The CDR3: CASSITGSLYGYTF. CDR3 nucleotides: TGTGCCAGCAGTATAACAGGGAGTCTCTATGGCTACACCTTC. The chain carries TRBV28 and TRBJ1-2; a possible D gene is TRBD1 (6 bases). The CDR3 has 14 amino acids. V was trimmed by 5 bases and J by 4 bases, leaving 14 bases between them. Germline V CDR1 and CDR2: MDHEN, SYDVKM.

V gene TRBV25-1 combines with J gene TRBJ2-7; D remains ambiguous. Deletions cut 2 bases from V and 0 bases from J, with 11 bases between. The CDR3 is 15 amino acids. Germline loops: CDR1 MGHDK, CDR2 SYGVNS. The DNA of the CDR3 is TGTGCCAGCAGTGAAAGCTCTAGGAGCTCCTACGAGCAGTACTTC. It encodes CASSESSRSSYEQYF.

The V call is TRBV10-2, the J call TRBJ1-2; 7 bases agree with TRBD1. Trimming removed 6 bases from V and 8 bases from J; junction bases left unmatched: 15. This CDR3 region has 15 residues. In germline, CDR1 is WSHSY, CDR2 SAAADI. The CDR3 reads CASRSLGQGGCGYTF. As DNA, the CDR3 is TGCGCCAGCAGATCCCTGGGGCAGGGGGGCTGCGGCTACACCTTC.

CDR3 amino acids: CASIRDSSPFNEQFF. The CDR3 DNA sequence: TGTGCCAGCATCCGGGACAGTTCGCCTTTCAATGAGCAGTTCTTC. The V call is TRBV28, the J call TRBJ2-1; TRBD1 agrees at 7 bases. The CDR3 is 15 amino acids. V gave up 7 bases and J gave up 6 bases; unmatched junction bases: 12. The V gene's germline CDR1 is MDHEN and CDR2 SYDVKM.

The J gene is TRBJ2-1, the V gene TRBV19; 11 bases line up with TRBD2. There are 15 residues in the CDR3. V lost 7 bases, J lost 8 bases, and 10 bases stayed unmatched. Germline loops: CDR1 LNHDA, CDR2 SQIVND (reference sequence). Here the CDR3 reads CASTLLAGGPDEQFF. Here the CDR3 DNA reads TGTGCCAGTACCCTATTAGCGGGAGGGCCAGATGAGCAGTTCTTC.

The table lists this clone with a count of one. This chain connects TRBV3-1 (or the pseudogene TRBV3-2) to TRBJ2-3; D gene unclear. Looked up from germline, CDR1 is LGHDT and CDR2 is YNNKEL (reference sequence). The CDR3 spans 15 residues. Trimming cost V 0 bases and J 7 bases, with 14 bases left between them. CDR3 sequence (DNA): TGTGCCAGCAGCCAAGATTTAACTCCTCAACATACGCAGTATTTT. This sequence encodes CASSQDLTPQHTQYF.

V usage is TRBV30 and J usage is TRBJ1-1; D is perhaps TRBD1 (5 bases). The CDR3 totals 14 residues. Germline CDR1 GTSNPN, CDR2 SVGIG (reference sequence). V was cut by 2 bases and J by 0 bases, with 10 bases left in between. The CDR3 region has the DNA TGTGCCTGGAGTATTGGACAAATGAACACTGAAGCTTTCTTT. It encodes CAWSIGQMNTEAFF.

The chain combines TRBV5-6 with TRBJ2-3; TRBD2 matches 9 bases. Germline lookup yields CDR1 SGHDT and CDR2 YYEEEE. CDR3 length equals 14 residues. V trimming: 0 bases; J trimming: 8 bases; junction bases outside the gene matches: 4. Here the CDR3 DNA reads TGTGCCAGCAGCTTGGTCTGGCGGGAGGGTACGCAGTATTTT. It codes for CASSLVWREGTQYF. Based on the CDR3 plus reference TRBV5-6 and TRBJ2-3, the full variable domain is DAGVTQSPTHLIKTRGQQVTLRCSPKSGHDTVSWYQQALGQGPQFIFQYYEEEERQRGNFPDRFSGHQFPNYSSELNVNALLLGDSALYLCASSLVWREGTQYFGPGTRLTVL.

This chain connects TRBV6-2 or TRBV6-3 to TRBJ1-1, with D tentatively TRBD1 (6 bases). The CDR3 is 15 amino acids. V lost 6 bases and J lost 2, with 16 bases in between. Germline CDR1 is MNHEY and CDR2 is SVGEGT. CDR3 sequence (DNA): TGTGCCAGCAGCAACGGGTACAGGGTCAACACTGAAGCTTTCTTT. It translates to CASSNGYRVNTEAFF.

This chain joins TRBV15 and TRBJ2-7; 10 bases fit TRBD2. The CDR3 consists of 17 residues. Trimming took 0 bases from V and 5 from J; bases not matched to a gene: 10. Germline assignment: CDR1 LNHNV and CDR2 YYDKDF (reference sequence). The CDR3 reads CATSRELGGLARNEQYF. CDR3 in DNA: TGTGCCACCAGCAGAGAATTGGGGGGACTAGCGCGGAACGAGCAGTACTTC. Using reference TRBV15 and TRBJ2-7 for the parts outside the CDR3, the full variable domain is DAMVIQNPRYQVTQFGKPVTLSCSQTLNHNVMYWYQQKSSQAPKLLFHYYDKDFNNEADTPDNFQSRRPNTSFCFLDIRSPGLGDTAMYLCATSRELGGLARNEQYFGPGTRLTVT.

V is TRBV7-3 and J is TRBJ2-1; D remains unclear. With 1 base removed from V and 0 bases from J, the gap between germline ends came to 10 bases. The germline CDR1 and CDR2 sequences are SGHTA and FQGTGA. The CDR3 is made up of 16 amino acids. The CDR3 bases are TGTGCCAGCAGCTTAAATACGCCCAGCTCCTACAATGAGCAGTTCTTC. It is translated as CASSLNTPSSYNEQFF. Full variable domain (remainder filled in from reference TRBV7-3 and TRBJ2-1): GAGVSQTPSNKVTEKGKYVELRCDPISGHTALYWYRQSLGQGPEFLIYFQGTGAADDSGLPNDRFFAVRPEGSVSTLKIQRTERGDSAVYLCASSLNTPSSYNEQFFGPGTRLTVL.

The chain carries TRBV7-3 and TRBJ1-2; D unclear. Trimming cost V 1 base and J 0 bases, with 12 bases left between them. The CDR3 contains 16 residues. From germline, CDR1 is SGHTA and CDR2 FQGTGA. This chain's CDR3 is CASSLRAATPNYGYTF. For the CDR3, the DNA is TGTGCCAGCAGCTTAAGGGCAGCTACCCCTAACTATGGCTACACCTTC.

The CDR3 DNA sequence: TGCGCCAGCAGCCAATTTCCGACTAGCGGGTTTAGGGAGCAGTTCTTC. Translating gives CASSQFPTSGFREQFF. The chain couples TRBV4-3 to TRBJ2-1; 10 bases are shared with TRBD2. V was pared by 2 bases and J by 10 bases, with 11 bases of the junction left unmatched. CDR1 and CDR2 (germline): LGHNA, YSLEER. CDR3 length: 16 amino acids.

The chain recombines TRBV4-1 with TRBJ2-1; 16 bases are shared with TRBD2. The CDR3 has 15 amino acids. The germline V gene has CDR1 MGHRA and CDR2 YSYEKL. V shed 3 bases, J shed 14 bases, and the junction held 7 bases outside the gene matches. CDR3 sequence reads: CASSQGLAGGGKKFF. CDR3 DNA: TGCGCCAGCAGCCAGGGACTAGCGGGAGGGGGGAAAAAGTTCTTC.

This rearrangement joins TRBV5-4 to TRBJ2-3, with D possibly being TRBD2 (6 bases). Germline V gene sequence: CDR1 SGHNT, CDR2 YYREEE (reference sequence). Trimming took 0 bases from V and 2 from J, leaving 13 bases between them. This CDR3 is 16 amino acids long. CDR3: CASSLGSGTFTDTQYF. As DNA, the CDR3 is TGTGCCAGCAGCTTGGGTAGCGGTACTTTCACAGATACGCAGTATTTT.

The V call is TRBV27, the J call TRBJ2-7; 7 nucleotides line up with TRBD2. CDR1 and CDR2 (germline): MNHEY, SMNVEV (reference sequence). The V and J ends lost 7 bases and 6 bases, in that order; junction bases with no gene match: 15. The CDR3 consists of 15 residues. The CDR3 region has the DNA TGTGCCAGCATCAACGGACTCGAAGCGGGACTCGAGCAGTACTTC. Translation gives CASINGLEAGLEQYF.

This chain connects TRBV12-3 or TRBV12-4 to TRBJ2-1; TRBD1 is a possible D gene (6 bases). The CDR3 has 13 amino acids. V was cut by 3 bases and J by 8 bases, with 11 bases left in between. The CDR3 sequence: CASSFYRDDEQFF. In DNA, the CDR3 is TGTGCCAGCAGTTTTTACAGGGACGATGAGCAGTTCTTC.

This chain joins TRBV11-2 and TRBJ2-4; possible D gene TRBD2, 6 bases. The CDR3 spans 15 residues. Germline V gives CDR1 SGHAT, CDR2 FQNNGV. The V end was cut by 4 bases, the J end by 0 bases, with 10 bases between. CDR3 nucleotide sequence: TGTGCCAGCAGCTCGCGGGATCTAGCCAAAAACATTCAGTACTTC. It yields the protein CASSSRDLAKNIQYF.

The rearrangement joins TRBV6-6 to TRBJ2-1; 12 positions match TRBD2. The CDR3 has 15 amino acids. Germline loops: CDR1 MNHNY, CDR2 SVGAGI (reference sequence). V was clipped by 6 bases and J by 2 bases; unmatched bases: 2. This CDR3 reads CASRTSGSPYNEQFF. The CDR3 DNA reads as TGTGCCAGCAGGACTAGCGGGAGTCCCTACAATGAGCAGTTCTTC.

This clone was detected a few times. The chain recombines TRBV29-1 with TRBJ1-4, with 7 nucleotides matching TRBD1. Trimming at V came to 4 bases and at J to 6 bases, leaving 2 bases not matched to a gene. Germline V gene sequence: CDR1 SQVTM, CDR2 ANQGSEA. The CDR3 runs to 12 residues. The CDR3 sequence is CSVAQGDEKLFF. CDR3 nucleotides: TGCAGCGTTGCCCAGGGGGATGAAAAACTGTTTTTT.

This chain links TRBV30 with TRBJ1-3; no clear D. The V gene lost 5 bases and the J gene lost 0 bases, with 5 bases spanning the gap. Germline assignment: CDR1 GTSNPN and CDR2 SVGIG (reference sequence). The CDR3 spans 12 residues. CDR3 in DNA: TGTGCCTGGGCTAGCTCTGGAAACACCATATATTTT. This encodes CAWASSGNTIYF.

This sequence joins TRBV9 and TRBJ1-1, with 8 bases lining up with TRBD1. Germline CDR1 reads SGDLS; CDR2 reads YYNGEE. This CDR3 spans 17 amino acids. The ends lost 0 bases at V and 3 bases at J; junction bases unmatched: 10. The CDR3 protein is CASSVGQRTGTDTEAFF. The CDR3 nucleotides are TGTGCCAGCAGCGTAGGGCAAAGGACAGGGACGGACACTGAAGCTTTCTTT.

This clone turned up a few times. The same CDR3 also results from other DNA sequences found in this sample. This chain uses TRBV10-3 with TRBJ2-7; D not certain. The CDR3 runs 13 residues. Germline assignment: CDR1 ENHRY and CDR2 SYGVKD. Trimming took 0 bases from V and 3 from J, leaving 6 bases between them. CDR3 sequence (DNA): TGTGCCATCAGTGAGTCGGCAGGCTACGAGCAGTACTTC. The encoded protein is CAISESAGYEQYF.